The table lists the clone carrying this TCR beta chain with a few counts. Its antigen is as yet unknown. TCRdb's copy holds only in-frame clones and misses some; the assay was immunoSEQ multiplex PCR. The sample shows 95,000 to 110,000 clones, under 95% of them seen only once. These data are taken from a study of graft-versus-host responses after intestinal transplantation. Study overall: Anti-thymocyte globulin served as induction for all recipients, who then took tacrolimus and steroids for three to four years.

This CDR3 spans 14 amino acids. The V and J ends lost 7 bases and 0 bases respectively, with 13 bases between them. The germline gives CDR1 SEHNR, CDR2 FQNEAQ (reference sequence). This receptor was identified in a human donor who received an intestinal transplant. Sample: unstimulated CD8+ T cells sorted from spleen or lymph node cells, taken before intestinal transplant. The chain joins TRBV7-9 to TRBJ2-7; perhaps D is TRBD1 or TRBD2 (5 bases each). This CDR3 reads CASIRDPFSYEQYF. The CDR3 DNA follows: TGTGCCAGCATCCGGGACCCCTTCTCCTACGAGCAGTACTTC.